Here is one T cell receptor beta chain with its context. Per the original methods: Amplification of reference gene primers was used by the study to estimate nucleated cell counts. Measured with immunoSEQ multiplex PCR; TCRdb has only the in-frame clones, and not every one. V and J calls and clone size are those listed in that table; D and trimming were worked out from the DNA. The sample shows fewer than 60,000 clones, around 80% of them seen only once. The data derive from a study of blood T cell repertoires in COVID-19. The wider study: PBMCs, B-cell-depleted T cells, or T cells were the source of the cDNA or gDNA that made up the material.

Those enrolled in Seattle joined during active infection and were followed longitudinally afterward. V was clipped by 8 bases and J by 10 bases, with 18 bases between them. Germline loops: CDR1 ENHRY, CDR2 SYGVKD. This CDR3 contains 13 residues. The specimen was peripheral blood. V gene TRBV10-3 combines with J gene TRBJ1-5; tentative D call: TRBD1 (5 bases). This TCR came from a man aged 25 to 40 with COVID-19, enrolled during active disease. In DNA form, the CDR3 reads TGTGCCATCTGGGGGGGTCGGGCAGGCCCCCAGCATTTT. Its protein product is CAIWGGRAGPQHF.